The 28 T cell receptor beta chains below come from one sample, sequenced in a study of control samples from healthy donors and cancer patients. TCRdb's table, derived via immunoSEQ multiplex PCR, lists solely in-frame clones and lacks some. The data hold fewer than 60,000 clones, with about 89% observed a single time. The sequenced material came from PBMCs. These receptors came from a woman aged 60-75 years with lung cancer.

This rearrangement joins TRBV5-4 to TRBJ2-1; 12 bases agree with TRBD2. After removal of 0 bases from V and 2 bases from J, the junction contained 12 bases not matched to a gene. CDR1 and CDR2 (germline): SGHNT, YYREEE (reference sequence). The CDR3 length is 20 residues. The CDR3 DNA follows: TGTGCCAGCAGCTTGGTTCGGCTAGCGGGAGGGTCTCCGGCCTACAATGAGCAGTTCTTC. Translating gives CASSLVRLAGGSPAYNEQFF.

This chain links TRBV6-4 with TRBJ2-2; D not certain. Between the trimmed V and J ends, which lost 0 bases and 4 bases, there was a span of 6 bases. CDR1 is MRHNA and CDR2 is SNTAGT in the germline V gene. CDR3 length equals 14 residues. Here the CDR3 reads CASSDSPLTGELFF. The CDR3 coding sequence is TGTGCCAGCAGTGACTCGCCACTCACCGGGGAGCTGTTTTTT.

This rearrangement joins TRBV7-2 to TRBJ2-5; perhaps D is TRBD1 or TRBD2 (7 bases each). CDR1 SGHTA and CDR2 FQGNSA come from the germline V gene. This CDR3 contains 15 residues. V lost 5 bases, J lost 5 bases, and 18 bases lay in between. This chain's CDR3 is CASSLQRGRGETQYF. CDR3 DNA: TGTGCCAGCAGCCTACAGCGGGGCAGGGGGGAGACCCAGTACTTC.

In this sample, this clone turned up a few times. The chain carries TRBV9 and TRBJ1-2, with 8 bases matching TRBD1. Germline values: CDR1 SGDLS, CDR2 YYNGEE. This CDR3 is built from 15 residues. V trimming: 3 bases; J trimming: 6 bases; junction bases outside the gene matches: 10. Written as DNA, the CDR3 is TGTGCCAGCAGCGCCCACGGACAGGGAGGCGATGGCTACACCTTC. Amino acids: CASSAHGQGGDGYTF.

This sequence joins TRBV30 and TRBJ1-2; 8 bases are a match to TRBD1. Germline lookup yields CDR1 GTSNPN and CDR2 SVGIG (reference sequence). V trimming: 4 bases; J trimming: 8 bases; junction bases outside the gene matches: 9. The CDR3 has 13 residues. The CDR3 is CAWTRDRIGGYTF. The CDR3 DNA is TGTGCCTGGACCAGGGACAGGATTGGAGGCTACACCTTC.

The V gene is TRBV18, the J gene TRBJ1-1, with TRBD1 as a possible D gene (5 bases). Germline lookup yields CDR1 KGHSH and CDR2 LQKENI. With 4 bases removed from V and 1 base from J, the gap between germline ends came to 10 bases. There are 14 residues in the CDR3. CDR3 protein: CASSHGTENTEAFF. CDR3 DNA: TGTGCCAGCTCACACGGGACGGAGAACACTGAAGCTTTCTTT.

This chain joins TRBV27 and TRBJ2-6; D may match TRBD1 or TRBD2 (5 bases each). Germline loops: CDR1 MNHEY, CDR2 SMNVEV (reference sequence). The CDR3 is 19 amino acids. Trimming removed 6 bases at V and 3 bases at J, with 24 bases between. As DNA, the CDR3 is TGTGCCAGCAGCTCGCCGAGAGGGGTCGGTGATGGTGGGGCCAACGTCCTGACTTTC. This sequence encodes CASSSPRGVGDGGANVLTF.

As DNA, the CDR3 is TGTGCCAGCAGCTTTGCAGCCGGGAGTGAAAAACTGTTTTTT. Its protein is CASSFAAGSEKLFF. This chain uses TRBV7-9 with TRBJ1-4; no definite D call. Trimming left V 3 bases short and J 7 bases short, with 12 bases between. CDR3 length: 14 residues. Germline V gives CDR1 SEHNR, CDR2 FQNEAQ (reference sequence).

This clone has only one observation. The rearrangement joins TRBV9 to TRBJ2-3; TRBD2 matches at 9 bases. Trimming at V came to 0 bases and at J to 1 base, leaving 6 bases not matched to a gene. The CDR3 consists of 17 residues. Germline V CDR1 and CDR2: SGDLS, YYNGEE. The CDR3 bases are TGTGCCAGCAGCGTAGGGTTTTCTAGCGGGGGCACAGATACGCAGTATTTT. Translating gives CASSVGFSSGGTDTQYF.

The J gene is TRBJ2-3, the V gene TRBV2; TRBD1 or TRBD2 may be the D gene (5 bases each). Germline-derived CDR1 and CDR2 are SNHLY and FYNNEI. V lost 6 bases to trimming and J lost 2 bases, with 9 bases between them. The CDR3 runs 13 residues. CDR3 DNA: TGTGCCAGCAGACAGGACTCCACAGATACGCAGTATTTT. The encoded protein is CASRQDSTDTQYF.

This CDR3 reads CASSKEPGAYEQYF. In nucleotides, the CDR3 is TGTGCCAGCAGCAAAGAACCGGGGGCCTACGAGCAGTACTTC. The rearrangement uses TRBV21-1 and TRBJ2-7; the table calls TRBD2, which could not be checked here. TRBV21-1 is tagged as a pseudogene. The CDR3 has 14 residues.

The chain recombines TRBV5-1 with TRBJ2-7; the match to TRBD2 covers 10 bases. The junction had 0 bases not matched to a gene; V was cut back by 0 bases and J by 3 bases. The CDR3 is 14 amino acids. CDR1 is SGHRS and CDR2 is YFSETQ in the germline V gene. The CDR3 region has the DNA TGCGCCAGCAGCTTGGGGACTAGCGGCTACGAGCAGTACTTC. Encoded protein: CASSLGTSGYEQYF.

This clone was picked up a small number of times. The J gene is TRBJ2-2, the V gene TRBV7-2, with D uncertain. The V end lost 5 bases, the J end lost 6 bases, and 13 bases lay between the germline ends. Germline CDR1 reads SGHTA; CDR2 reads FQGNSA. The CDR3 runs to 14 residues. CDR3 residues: CASSDQLLSGELFF. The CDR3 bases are TGTGCCAGCAGCGACCAATTATTGTCCGGGGAGCTGTTTTTT. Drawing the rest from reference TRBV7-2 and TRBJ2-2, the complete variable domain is GAGVSQSPSNKVTEKGKDVELRCDPISGHTALYWYRQSLGQGLEFLIYFQGNSAPDKSGLPSDRFSAERTGGSVSTLTIQRTQQEDSAVYLCASSDQLLSGELFFGEGSRLTVL.

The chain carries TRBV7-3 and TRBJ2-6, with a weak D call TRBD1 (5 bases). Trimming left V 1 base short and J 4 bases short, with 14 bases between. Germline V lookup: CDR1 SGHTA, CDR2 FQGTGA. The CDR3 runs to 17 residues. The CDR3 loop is CASSLSPGRYGANVLTF. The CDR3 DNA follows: TGTGCCAGCAGCTTAAGTCCAGGGCGGTACGGGGCCAACGTCCTGACTTTC.

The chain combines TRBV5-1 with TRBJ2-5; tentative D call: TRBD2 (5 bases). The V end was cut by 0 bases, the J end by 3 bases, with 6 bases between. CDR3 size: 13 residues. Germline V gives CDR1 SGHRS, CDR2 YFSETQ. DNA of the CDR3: TGCGCCAGCAGCTTGGTACTAGAAGAGACCCAGTACTTC. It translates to CASSLVLEETQYF.

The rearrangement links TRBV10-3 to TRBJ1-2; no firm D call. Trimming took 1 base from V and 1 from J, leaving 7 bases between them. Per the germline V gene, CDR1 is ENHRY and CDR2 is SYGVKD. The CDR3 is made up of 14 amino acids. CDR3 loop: CAISELVGNYGYTF. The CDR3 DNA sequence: TGTGCCATCAGTGAGTTGGTCGGTAACTATGGCTACACCTTC.

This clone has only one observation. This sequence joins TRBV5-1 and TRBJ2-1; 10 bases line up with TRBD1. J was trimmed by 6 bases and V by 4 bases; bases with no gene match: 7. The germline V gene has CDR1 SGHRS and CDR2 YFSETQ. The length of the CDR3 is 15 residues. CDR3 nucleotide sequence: TGCGCCAGCAGCCCCGGACAGGGGGGTTTCAATGAGCAGTTCTTC. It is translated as CASSPGQGGFNEQFF.

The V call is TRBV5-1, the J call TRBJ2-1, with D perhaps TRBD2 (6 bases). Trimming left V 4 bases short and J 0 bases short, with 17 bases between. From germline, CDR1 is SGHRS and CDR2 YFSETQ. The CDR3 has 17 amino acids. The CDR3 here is CASSQTLAASSYNEQFF. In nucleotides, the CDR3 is TGCGCCAGCAGCCAAACCTTAGCGGCCAGCTCCTACAATGAGCAGTTCTTC.

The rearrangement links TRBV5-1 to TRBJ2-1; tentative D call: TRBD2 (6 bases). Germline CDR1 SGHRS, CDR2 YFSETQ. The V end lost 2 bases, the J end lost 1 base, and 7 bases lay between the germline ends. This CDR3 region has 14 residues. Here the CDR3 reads CASSFSGSYNEQFF. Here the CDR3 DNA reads TGCGCCAGCAGCTTTAGCGGATCCTACAATGAGCAGTTCTTC. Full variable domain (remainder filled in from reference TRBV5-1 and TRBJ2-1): KAGVTQTPRYLIKTRGQQVTLSCSPISGHRSVSWYQQTPGQGLQFLFEYFSETQRNKGNFPGRFSGRQFSNSRSEMNVSTLELGDSALYLCASSFSGSYNEQFFGPGTRLTVL.

DNA of the CDR3: TGTGCCAGTTTGGGACAGGACACCTCGGGAAACACCATATATTTT. Its protein is CASLGQDTSGNTIYF. The rearrangement uses TRBV19 and TRBJ1-3, with 8 bases that match TRBD1. The CDR3 consists of 15 residues. In germline, CDR1 is LNHDA, CDR2 SQIVND (reference sequence). V lost 8 bases to trimming and J lost 4 bases; unmatched junction nucleotides: 10. Full variable domain (remainder filled in from reference TRBV19 and TRBJ1-3): DGGITQSPKYLFRKEGQNVTLSCEQNLNHDAMYWYRQDPGQGLRLIYYSQIVNDFQKGDIAEGYSVSREKKESFPLTVTSAQKNPTAFYLCASLGQDTSGNTIYFGEGSWLTVV.

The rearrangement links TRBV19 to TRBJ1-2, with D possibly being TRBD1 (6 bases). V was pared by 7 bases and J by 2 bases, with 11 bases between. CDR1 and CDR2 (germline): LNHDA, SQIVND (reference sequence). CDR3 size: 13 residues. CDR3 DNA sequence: TGTGCCAGTATCCAGACAGGAAACTATGGCTACACCTTC. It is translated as CASIQTGNYGYTF.

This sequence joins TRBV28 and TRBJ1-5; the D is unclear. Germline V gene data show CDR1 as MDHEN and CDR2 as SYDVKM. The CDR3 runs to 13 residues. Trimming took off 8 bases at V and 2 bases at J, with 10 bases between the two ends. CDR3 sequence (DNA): TGTGCCAGCGGGCGGGAGGGCAATCAGCCCCAGCATTTT. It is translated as CASGREGNQPQHF.

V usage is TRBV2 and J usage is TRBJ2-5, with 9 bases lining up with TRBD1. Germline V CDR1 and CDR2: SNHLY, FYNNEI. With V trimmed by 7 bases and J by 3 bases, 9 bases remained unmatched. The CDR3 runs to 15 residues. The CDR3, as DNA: TGTGCCAGCACCCCGGGATGGACAGGGGAAGAGACCCAGTACTTC. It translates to CASTPGWTGEETQYF. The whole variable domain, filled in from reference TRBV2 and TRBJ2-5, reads EPEVTQTPSHQVTQMGQEVILRCVPISNHLYFYWYRQILGQKVEFLVSFYNNEISEKSEIFDDQFSVERPDGSNFTLKIRSTKLEDSAMYFCASTPGWTGEETQYFGPGTRLLVL.

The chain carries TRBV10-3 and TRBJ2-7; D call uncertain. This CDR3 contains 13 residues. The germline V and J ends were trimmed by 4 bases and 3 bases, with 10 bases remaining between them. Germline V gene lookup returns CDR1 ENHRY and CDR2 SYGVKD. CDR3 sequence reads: CAISGESFYEQYF. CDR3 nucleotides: TGTGCCATCAGTGGGGAAAGCTTCTACGAGCAGTACTTC.

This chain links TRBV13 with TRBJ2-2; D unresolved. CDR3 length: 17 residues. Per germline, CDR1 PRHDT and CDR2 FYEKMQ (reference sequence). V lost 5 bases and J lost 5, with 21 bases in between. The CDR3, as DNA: TGTGCCAGCAGCCCCTCCTGGAATTTATTCTCAACCGGGGAGCTGTTTTTT. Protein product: CASSPSWNLFSTGELFF.

The CDR3 nucleotides read TGTGCCAGTAGAGAGGGGGGGTACCCCGGGGAGCTGTTTTTT. Its translation is CASREGGYPGELFF. The chain combines TRBV19 with TRBJ2-2; perhaps TRBD2 as D (7 bases). V lost 6 bases and J lost 6, with 14 bases in between. The CDR3 has 14 residues. CDR1 is LNHDA and CDR2 is SQIVND in the germline V gene (reference sequence).

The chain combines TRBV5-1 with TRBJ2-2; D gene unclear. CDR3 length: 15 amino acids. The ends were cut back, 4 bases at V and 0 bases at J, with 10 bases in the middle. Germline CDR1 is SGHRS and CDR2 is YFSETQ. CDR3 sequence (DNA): TGCGCCAGCAGCAAAGAAGCCGCGAACACCGGGGAGCTGTTTTTT. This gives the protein CASSKEAANTGELFF.

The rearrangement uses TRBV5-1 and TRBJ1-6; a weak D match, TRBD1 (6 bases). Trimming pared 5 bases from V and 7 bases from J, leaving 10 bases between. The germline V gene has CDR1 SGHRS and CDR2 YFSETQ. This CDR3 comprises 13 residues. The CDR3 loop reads CASSPGQNSPLHF. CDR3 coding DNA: TGCGCCAGCAGTCCTGGACAGAATTCACCCCTCCACTTT.